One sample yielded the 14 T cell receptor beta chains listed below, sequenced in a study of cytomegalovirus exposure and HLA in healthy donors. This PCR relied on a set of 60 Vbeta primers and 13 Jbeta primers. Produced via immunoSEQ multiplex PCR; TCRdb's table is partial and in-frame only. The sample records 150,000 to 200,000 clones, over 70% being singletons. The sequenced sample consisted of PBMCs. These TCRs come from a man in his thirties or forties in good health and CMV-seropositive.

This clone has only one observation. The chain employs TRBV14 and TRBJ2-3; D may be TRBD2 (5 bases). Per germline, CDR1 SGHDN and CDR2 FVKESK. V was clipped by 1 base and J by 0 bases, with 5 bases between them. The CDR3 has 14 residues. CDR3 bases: TGTGCCAGCAGCCAAGGGACTAGCACAGATACGCAGTATTTT. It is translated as CASSQGTSTDTQYF.

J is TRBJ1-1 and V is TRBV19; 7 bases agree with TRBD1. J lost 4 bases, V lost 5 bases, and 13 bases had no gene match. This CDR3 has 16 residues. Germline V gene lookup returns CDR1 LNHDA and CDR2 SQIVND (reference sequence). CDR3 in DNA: TGTGCCAGTAGTGTCCAGACAGGGTGGTCTAGCACTGAAGCTTTCTTT. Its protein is CASSVQTGWSSTEAFF.

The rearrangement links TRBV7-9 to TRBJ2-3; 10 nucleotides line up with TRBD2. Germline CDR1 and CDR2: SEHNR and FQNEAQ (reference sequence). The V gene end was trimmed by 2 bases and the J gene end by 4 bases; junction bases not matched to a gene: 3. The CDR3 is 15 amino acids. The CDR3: CASSLSSGRADTQYF. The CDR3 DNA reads TGTGCCAGCAGCTTATCAAGCGGGAGGGCAGATACGCAGTATTTT. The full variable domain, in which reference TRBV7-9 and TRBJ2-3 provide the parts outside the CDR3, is DTGVSQNPRHKITKRGQNVTFRCDPISEHNRLYWYRQTLGQGPEFLTYFQNEAQLEKSRLLSDRFSAERPKGSFSTLEIQRTEQGDSAMYLCASSLSSGRADTQYFGPGTRLTVL.

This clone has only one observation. CDR3: CASIGANTEAFF. The CDR3 DNA is TGTGCCAGCATAGGGGCGAACACTGAAGCTTTCTTT. The chain has TRBV6-5 and TRBJ1-1; D might be TRBD1 (5 bases). This CDR3 spans 12 amino acids. V lost 7 bases to trimming and J lost 1 base, with 7 bases between them. The germline gives CDR1 MNHEY, CDR2 SVGAGI.

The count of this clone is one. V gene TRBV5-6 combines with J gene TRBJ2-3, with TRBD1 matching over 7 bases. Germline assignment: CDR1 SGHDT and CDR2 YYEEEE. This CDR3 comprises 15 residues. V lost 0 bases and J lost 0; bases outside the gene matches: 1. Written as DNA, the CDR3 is TGTGCCAGCAGCTTGGTGGGACAGAGCACAGATACGCAGTATTTT. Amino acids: CASSLVGQSTDTQYF.

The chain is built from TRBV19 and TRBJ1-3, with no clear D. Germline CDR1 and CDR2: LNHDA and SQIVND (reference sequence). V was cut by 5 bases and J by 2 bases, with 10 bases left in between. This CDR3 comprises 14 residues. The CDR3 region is CASSRWRAGNTIYF. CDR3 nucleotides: TGTGCCAGTAGTCGGTGGAGGGCTGGAAACACCATATATTTT.

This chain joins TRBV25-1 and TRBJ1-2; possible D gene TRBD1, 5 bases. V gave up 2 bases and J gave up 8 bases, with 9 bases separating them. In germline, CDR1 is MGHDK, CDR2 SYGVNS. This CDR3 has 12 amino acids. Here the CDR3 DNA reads TGTGCCAGCAGTGAAGCGGGGGTCGGCTACACCTTC. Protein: CASSEAGVGYTF.

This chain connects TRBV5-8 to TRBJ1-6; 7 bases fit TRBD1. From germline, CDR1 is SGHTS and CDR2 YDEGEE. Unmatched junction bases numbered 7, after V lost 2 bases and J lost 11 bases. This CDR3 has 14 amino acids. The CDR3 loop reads CASSLQGTGAPLHF. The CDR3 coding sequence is TGTGCCAGCAGCTTACAGGGGACGGGGGCACCCCTCCACTTT.

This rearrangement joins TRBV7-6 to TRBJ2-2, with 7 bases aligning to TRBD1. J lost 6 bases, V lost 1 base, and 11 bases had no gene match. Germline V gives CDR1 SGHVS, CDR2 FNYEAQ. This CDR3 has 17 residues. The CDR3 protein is CASSLVRGGSVAGELFF. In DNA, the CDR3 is TGTGCCAGCAGCTTAGTGAGAGGGGGCTCGGTTGCCGGGGAGCTGTTTTTT.

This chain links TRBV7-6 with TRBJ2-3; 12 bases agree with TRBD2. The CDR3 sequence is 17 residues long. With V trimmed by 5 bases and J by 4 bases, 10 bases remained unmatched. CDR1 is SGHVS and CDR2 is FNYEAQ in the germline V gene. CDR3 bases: TGTGCCAGCAGCCCCTACCCTAGCGGGGGGGCCCCAGATACGCAGTATTTT. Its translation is CASSPYPSGGAPDTQYF. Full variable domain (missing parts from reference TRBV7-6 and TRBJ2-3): GAGVSQSPRYKVTKRGQDVALRCDPISGHVSLYWYRQALGQGPEFLTYFNYEAQQDKSGLPNDRFSAERPEGSISTLTIQRTEQRDSAMYRCASSPYPSGGAPDTQYFGPGTRLTVL.

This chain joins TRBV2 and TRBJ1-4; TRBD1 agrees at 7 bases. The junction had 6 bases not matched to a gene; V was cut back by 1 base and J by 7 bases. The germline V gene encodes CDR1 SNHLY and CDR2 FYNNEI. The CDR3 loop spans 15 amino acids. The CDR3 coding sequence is TGTGCCAGCAGTGAAGGACAGGGCCCGGGTGAAAAACTGTTTTTT. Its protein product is CASSEGQGPGEKLFF.

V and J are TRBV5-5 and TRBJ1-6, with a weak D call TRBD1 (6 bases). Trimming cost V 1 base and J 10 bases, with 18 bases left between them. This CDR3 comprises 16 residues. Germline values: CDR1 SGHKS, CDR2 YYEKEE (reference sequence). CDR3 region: CASSLLAGAQGSPLHF. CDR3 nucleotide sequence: TGTGCCAGCAGCTTGCTGGCAGGGGCTCAGGGGTCACCCCTCCACTTT.

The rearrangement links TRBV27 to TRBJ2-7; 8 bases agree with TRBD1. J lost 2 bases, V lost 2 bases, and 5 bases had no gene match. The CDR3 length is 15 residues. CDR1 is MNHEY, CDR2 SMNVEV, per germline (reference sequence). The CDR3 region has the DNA TGTGCCAGCAGTTTAACCGGGACAGGAGCCTACGAGCAGTACTTC. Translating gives CASSLTGTGAYEQYF.

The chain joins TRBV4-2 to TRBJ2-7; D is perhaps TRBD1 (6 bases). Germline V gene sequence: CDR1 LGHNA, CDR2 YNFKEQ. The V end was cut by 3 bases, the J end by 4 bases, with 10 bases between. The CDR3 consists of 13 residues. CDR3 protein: CASSHDRPYEQYF. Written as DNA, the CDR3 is TGTGCCAGCAGCCACGACAGGCCTTACGAGCAGTACTTC.